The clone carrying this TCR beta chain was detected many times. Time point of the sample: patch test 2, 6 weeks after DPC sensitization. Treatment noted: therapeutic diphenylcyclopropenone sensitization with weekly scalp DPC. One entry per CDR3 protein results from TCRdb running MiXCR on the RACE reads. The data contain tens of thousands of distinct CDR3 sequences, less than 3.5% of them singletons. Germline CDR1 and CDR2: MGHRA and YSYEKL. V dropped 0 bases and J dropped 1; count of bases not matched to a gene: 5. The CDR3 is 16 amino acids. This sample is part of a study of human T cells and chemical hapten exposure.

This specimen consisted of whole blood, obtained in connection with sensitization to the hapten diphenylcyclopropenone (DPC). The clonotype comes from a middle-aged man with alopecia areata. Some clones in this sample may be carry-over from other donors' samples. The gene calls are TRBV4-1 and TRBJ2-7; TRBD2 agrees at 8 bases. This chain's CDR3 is CASSQDHPGGSYEQYF. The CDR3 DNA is TGCGCCAGCAGCCAAGATCATCCGGGAGGGTCCTACGAGCAGTACTTC.